This paragraph reports one T cell receptor beta chain. This CDR3 spans 13 amino acids. V was clipped by 2 bases and J by 4 bases, with 8 bases between them. Germline loops: CDR1 ENHRY, CDR2 SYGVKD. The source of the sample is a study of T cells of healthy individuals. TCRdb re-analysed the 5' RACE reads in MiXCR, keeping a single row per CDR3 protein. Seen here are 35,000 to 45,000 distinct CDR3 sequences, 4% to 5.5% observed once, and the top ten hold around 9.6%. This chain uses TRBV10-3 with TRBJ1-1, with D hard to call. This sequence originates from a human donor in good health. This chain's CDR3 is CAISEAAGTEAFF. For the CDR3, the DNA is TGTGCCATCAGTGAGGCCGCAGGCACTGAAGCTTTCTTT.